The sequence of this TCR beta chain was determined in a study of control samples from healthy donors and cancer patients. Clones were read by immunoSEQ multiplex PCR, and TCRdb kept only the in-frame ones, dropping some. The sample yields some 130,000 clones, about 90% seen once. This clone showed up just once. The CDR3 totals 15 residues. CDR1 is SGHRS, CDR2 YFSETQ, per germline. V lost 4 bases, J lost 6 bases, and 19 bases lay in between. The specimen was blood. This TCR derives from a woman aged 50 to 65 in good health. This rearrangement joins TRBV5-1 to TRBJ1-1; D may be TRBD1 (6 bases). CDR3 sequence reads: CASSIPGSGGSEAFF. The CDR3 coding sequence is TGCGCCAGCAGCATACCGGGATCGGGGGGCTCTGAAGCTTTCTTT. Using reference TRBV5-1 and TRBJ1-1 for the parts outside the CDR3, the full variable domain is KAGVTQTPRYLIKTRGQQVTLSCSPISGHRSVSWYQQTPGQGLQFLFEYFSETQRNKGNFPGRFSGRQFSNSRSEMNVSTLELGDSALYLCASSIPGSGGSEAFFGQGTRLTVV.